This TCR beta chain was documented in a study of T cell responses to AZD1222 COVID-19 vaccine. As to this clone: Its cognate antigen is unknown.

The germline V gene encodes CDR1 MDHEN and CDR2 SYDVKM. This CDR3 spans 15 amino acids. The V gene lost 4 bases and the J gene lost 1 base, with 8 bases spanning the gap. Study observations and caveats: Reportedly, nearly half the spike-specific TCRs target unmutated variant regions. CD4 TCRs covered the whole spike, strongest at regions 160-218 and 743-854. Elevations in Spike-specific TCR breadth and depth followed administration of two AZD1222 doses.

The protocol was immunoSEQ multiplex PCR, while the TCRdb copy is restricted to in-frame clones and leaves out a portion. Of some 150,000 clones listed, 90% are singletons. The sequence came from an adult in good health. The sequencing here drew on peripheral blood, taken on day 0 of AZD1222 vaccination. This rearrangement joins TRBV28 to TRBJ2-6, with TRBD1 as a possible D gene (5 bases). The CDR3, as DNA: TGTGCCAGCAGTTCGACAGCTTCTGGGGCCAACGTCCTGACTTTC. Protein: CASSSTASGANVLTF.